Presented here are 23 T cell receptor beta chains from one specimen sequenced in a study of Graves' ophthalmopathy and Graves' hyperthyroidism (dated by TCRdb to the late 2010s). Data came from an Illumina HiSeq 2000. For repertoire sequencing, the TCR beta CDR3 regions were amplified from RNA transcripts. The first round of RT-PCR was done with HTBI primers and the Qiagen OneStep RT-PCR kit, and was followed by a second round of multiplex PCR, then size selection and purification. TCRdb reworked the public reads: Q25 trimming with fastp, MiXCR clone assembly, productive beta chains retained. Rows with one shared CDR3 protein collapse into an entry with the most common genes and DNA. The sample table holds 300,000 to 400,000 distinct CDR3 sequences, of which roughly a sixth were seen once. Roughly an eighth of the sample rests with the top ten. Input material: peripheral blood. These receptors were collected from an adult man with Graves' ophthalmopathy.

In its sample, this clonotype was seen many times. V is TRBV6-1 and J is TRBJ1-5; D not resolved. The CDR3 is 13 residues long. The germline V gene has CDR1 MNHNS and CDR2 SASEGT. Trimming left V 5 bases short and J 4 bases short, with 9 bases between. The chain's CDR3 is CASSIRANQPQHF. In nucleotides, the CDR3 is TGTGCCAGCAGTATCCGGGCGAATCAGCCCCAGCATTTT.

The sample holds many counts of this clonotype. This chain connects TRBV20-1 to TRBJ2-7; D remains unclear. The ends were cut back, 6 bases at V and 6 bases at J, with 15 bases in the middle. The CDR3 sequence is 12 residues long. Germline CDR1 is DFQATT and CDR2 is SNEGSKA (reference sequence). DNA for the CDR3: TGCAGTGCAGCACCACCCAACTTCGAGCAGTACTTC. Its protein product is CSAAPPNFEQYF.

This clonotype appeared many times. CDR3: CASSYAGVQETQYF. CDR3 coding DNA: TGTGCCAGCAGTTATGCGGGGGTTCAAGAGACCCAGTACTTC. V gene TRBV6-5 combines with J gene TRBJ2-5, with TRBD2 matching 7 bases. The CDR3 extends over 14 amino acids. V lost 3 bases to trimming and J lost 2 bases; unmatched junction nucleotides: 3. CDR1 is MNHEY and CDR2 is SVGAGI in the germline V gene.

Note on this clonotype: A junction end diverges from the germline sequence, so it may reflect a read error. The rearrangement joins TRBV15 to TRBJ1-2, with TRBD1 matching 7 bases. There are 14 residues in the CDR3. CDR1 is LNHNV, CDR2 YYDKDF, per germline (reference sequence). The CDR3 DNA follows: TGTGCCACCAGCGGATGCCGGGACAGCTATGGCTACATCTTC. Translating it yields CATSGCRDSYGYIF.

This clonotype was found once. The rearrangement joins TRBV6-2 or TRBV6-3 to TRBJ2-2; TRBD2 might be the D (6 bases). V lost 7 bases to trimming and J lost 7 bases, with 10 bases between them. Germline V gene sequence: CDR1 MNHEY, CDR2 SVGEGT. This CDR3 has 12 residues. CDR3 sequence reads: CASMEGSGELFF. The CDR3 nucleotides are TGTGCCAGCATGGAGGGTAGCGGGGAGCTGTTTTTT.

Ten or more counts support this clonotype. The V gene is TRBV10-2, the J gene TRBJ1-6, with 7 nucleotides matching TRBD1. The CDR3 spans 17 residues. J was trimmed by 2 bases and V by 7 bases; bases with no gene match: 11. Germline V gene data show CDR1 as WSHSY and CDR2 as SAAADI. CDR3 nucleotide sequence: TGCGCCAGCACCCCGGGGGTGGGACAGCCCTATAATTCACCCCTCCACTTT. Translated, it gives CASTPGVGQPYNSPLHF.

CDR3 protein: CSARDPPSGSGETQYF. CDR3 nucleotide sequence: TGCAGTGCTAGAGATCCCCCTAGCGGGAGTGGGGAGACCCAGTACTTC. The rearrangement joins TRBV20-1 to TRBJ2-5, with 10 bases lining up with TRBD2. This CDR3 has 16 residues. After removal of 0 bases from V and 5 bases from J, the junction contained 9 bases not matched to a gene. The V gene's germline CDR1 is DFQATT and CDR2 SNEGSKA (reference sequence).

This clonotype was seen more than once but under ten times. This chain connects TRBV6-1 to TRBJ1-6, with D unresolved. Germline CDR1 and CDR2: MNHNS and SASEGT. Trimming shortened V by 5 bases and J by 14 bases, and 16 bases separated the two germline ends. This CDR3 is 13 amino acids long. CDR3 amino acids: CASSHDLHSALHF. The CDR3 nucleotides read TGTGCCAGCAGTCACGATCTTCATTCGGCCCTCCACTTT.

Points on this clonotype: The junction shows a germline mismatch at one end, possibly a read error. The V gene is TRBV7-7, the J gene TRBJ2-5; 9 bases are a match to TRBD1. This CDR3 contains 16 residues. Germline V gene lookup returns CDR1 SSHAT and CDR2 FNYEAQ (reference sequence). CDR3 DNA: TGTGCTAGCAGCTTAACGGGACAGGGAGGTCCGGAGACCCAGTACTTC. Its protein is CASSLTGQGGPETQYF.

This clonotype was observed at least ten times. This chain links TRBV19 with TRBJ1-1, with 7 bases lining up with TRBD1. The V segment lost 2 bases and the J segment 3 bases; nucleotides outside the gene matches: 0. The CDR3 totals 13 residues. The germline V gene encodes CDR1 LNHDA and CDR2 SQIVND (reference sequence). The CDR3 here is CASSITGDTEAFF. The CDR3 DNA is TGTGCCAGTAGTATAACAGGGGACACTGAAGCTTTCTTT.

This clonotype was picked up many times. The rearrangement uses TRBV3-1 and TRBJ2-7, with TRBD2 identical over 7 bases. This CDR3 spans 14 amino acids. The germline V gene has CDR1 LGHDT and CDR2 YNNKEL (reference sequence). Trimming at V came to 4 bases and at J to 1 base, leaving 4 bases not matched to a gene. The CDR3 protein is CASSLSGPSYEQYF. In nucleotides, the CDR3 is TGTGCCAGCAGCCTTAGCGGGCCATCCTACGAGCAGTACTTC.

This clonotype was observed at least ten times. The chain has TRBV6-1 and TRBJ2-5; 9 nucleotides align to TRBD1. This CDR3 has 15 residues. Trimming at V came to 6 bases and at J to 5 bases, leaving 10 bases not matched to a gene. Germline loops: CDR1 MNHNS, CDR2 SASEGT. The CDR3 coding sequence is TGTGCCAGCAGAGACCCCGGGACAGGGAGTGAGACCCAGTACTTC. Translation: CASRDPGTGSETQYF.

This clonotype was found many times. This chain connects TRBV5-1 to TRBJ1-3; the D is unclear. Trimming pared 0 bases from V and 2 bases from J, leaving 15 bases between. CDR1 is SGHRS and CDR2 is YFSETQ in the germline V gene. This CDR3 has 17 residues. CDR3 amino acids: CASSLESRVKTGNTIYF. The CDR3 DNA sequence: TGCGCCAGCAGCTTGGAGAGTCGGGTTAAGACTGGAAACACCATATATTTT.

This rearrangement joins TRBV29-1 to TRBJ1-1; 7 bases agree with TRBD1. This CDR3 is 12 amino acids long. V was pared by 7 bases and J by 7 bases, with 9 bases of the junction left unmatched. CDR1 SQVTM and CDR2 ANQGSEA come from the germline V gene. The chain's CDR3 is CSGGQAEIEAFF. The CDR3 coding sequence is TGCAGCGGAGGACAGGCGGAGATTGAAGCTTTCTTT.

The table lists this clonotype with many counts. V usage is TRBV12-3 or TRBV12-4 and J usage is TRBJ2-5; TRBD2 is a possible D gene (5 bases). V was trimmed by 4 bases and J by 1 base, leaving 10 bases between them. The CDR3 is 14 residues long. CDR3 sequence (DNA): TGTGCCAGCAGTTATGGAGGCTCCCAAGAGACCCAGTACTTC. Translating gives CASSYGGSQETQYF.

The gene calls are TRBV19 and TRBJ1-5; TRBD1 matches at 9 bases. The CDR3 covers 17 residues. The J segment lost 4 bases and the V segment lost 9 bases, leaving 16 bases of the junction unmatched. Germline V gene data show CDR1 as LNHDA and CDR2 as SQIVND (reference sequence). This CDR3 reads CASQDWTGDSINQPQHF. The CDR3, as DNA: TGTGCCAGCCAAGACTGGACAGGGGATTCTATTAATCAGCCCCAGCATTTT. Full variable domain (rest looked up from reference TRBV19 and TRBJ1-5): DGGITQSPKYLFRKEGQNVTLSCEQNLNHDAMYWYRQDPGQGLRLIYYSQIVNDFQKGDIAEGYSVSREKKESFPLTVTSAQKNPTAFYLCASQDWTGDSINQPQHFGDGTRLSIL.

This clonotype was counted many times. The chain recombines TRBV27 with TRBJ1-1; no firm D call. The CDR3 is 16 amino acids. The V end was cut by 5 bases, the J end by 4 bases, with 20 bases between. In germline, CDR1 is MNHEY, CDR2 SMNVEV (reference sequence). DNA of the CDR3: TGTGCCAGCAGTCCCACAAGGGCAGATCGATCCACTGAAGCTTTCTTT. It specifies CASSPTRADRSTEAFF.

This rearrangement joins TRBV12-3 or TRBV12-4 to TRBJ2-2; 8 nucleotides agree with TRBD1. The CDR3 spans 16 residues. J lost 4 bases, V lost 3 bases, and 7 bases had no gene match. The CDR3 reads CASSFSGQGGTGELFF. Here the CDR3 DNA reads TGTGCCAGCAGTTTCTCAGGACAGGGTGGCACCGGGGAGCTGTTTTTT.

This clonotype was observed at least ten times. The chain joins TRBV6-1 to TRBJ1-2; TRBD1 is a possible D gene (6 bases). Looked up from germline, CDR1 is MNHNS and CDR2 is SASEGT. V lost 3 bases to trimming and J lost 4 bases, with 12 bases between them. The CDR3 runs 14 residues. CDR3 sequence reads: CASSEVGGGYGYTF. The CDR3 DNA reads TGTGCCAGCAGTGAGGTTGGAGGGGGCTATGGCTACACCTTC.

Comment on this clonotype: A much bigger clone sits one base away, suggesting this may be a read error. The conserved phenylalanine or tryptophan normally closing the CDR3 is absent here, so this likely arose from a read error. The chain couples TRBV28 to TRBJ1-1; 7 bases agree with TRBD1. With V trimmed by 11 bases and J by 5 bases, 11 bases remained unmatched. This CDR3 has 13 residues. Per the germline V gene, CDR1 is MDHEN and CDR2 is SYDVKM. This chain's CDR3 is CACSRGQGTEAFI. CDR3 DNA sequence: TGTGCCTGCTCAAGGGGGCAAGGAACTGAAGCTTTCATT.

DNA for the CDR3: TGTGCCAGCAGCTTGGGACGGGCAGGGTACACTGAAGCTTTCTTT. The encoded protein is CASSLGRAGYTEAFF. The rearrangement joins TRBV5-5 to TRBJ1-1, with D tentatively TRBD1 (5 bases). Trimming stripped 0 bases from V and 3 bases from J, with 12 bases between. This CDR3 spans 15 amino acids. Germline V gives CDR1 SGHKS, CDR2 YYEKEE (reference sequence).

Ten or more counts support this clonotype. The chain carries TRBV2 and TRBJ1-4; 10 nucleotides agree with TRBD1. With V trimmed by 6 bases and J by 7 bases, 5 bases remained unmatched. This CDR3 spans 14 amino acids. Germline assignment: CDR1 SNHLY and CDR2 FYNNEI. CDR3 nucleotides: TGTGCCAGCAGGGGGACAGGGGCCGGTGAAAAACTGTTTTTT. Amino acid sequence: CASRGTGAGEKLFF.

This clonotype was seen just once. The CDR3 sequence: CASSFNPGGGLTYEQYF. CDR3 DNA: TGTGCCAGCAGTTTTAATCCAGGGGGCGGATTAACCTACGAGCAGTACTTC. This chain connects TRBV28 to TRBJ2-7, with 8 nucleotides matching TRBD1. The CDR3 sequence is 17 residues long. J gave up 2 bases and V 3 bases, and 12 bases lay outside the gene matches. Germline CDR1 and CDR2: MDHEN and SYDVKM.